The 6 T cell receptor beta chains below were found in one sample sequenced in a study of blood T cell repertoires in COVID-19. The data were produced by immunoSEQ multiplex PCR, yet TCRdb's version contains in-frame clones alone and is incomplete. The sample contains more than 95,000 clones, approximately 82% of which appear only once. The sample consisted of peripheral blood. The receptor set was obtained from a man aged 80 or over with active or convalescent COVID-19.

The chain is built from TRBV4-1 and TRBJ2-6; 7 nucleotides agree with TRBD1. This CDR3 contains 17 residues. Germline-derived CDR1 and CDR2 are MGHRA and YSYEKL. V shed 0 bases, J shed 2 bases, and the junction held 4 bases outside the gene matches. Here the CDR3 DNA reads TGCGCCAGCAGCCAAGATCCTCAGGGGGCTGGGGCCAACGTCCTGACTTTC. This codes for CASSQDPQGAGANVLTF.

A few counts support this clone. The chain joins TRBV15 to TRBJ2-5; D unresolved. Trimming pared 1 base from V and 2 bases from J, leaving 5 bases between. The germline V gene encodes CDR1 LNHNV and CDR2 YYDKDF (reference sequence). The CDR3 is 13 residues long. The CDR3 bases are TGTGCCACCAGCAGAGGGCTTCAAGAGACCCAGTACTTC. It is translated as CATSRGLQETQYF. Based on the CDR3 plus reference TRBV15 and TRBJ2-5, the full variable domain is DAMVIQNPRYQVTQFGKPVTLSCSQTLNHNVMYWYQQKSSQAPKLLFHYYDKDFNNEADTPDNFQSRRPNTSFCFLDIRSPGLGDTAMYLCATSRGLQETQYFGPGTRLLVL.

The J gene is TRBJ2-5, the V gene TRBV28; 7 bases fit TRBD1. Germline V gene data show CDR1 as MDHEN and CDR2 as SYDVKM. The CDR3 is 14 amino acids. Trimming took 4 bases from V and 2 from J; bases not matched to a gene: 4. This CDR3 reads CASSYQGVQETQYF. CDR3 nucleotide sequence: TGTGCCAGCAGTTATCAGGGGGTACAAGAGACCCAGTACTTC.

The CDR3 region has the DNA TGTGCCACCAGCAGAGATTTGAGACAGTTCACCGGGGAGCTGTTTTTT. The encoded protein is CATSRDLRQFTGELFF. The chain has TRBV15 and TRBJ2-2, with D possibly being TRBD1 (5 bases). This CDR3 comprises 16 residues. The V end lost 0 bases, the J end lost 4 bases, and 12 bases lay between the germline ends. CDR1 LNHNV and CDR2 YYDKDF come from the germline V gene (reference sequence).

V usage is TRBV7-2 and J usage is TRBJ2-3, with 8 positions matching TRBD2. Germline CDR1 is SGHTA and CDR2 is FQGNSA. CDR3 length: 16 residues. The trim removed 8 bases at V and 0 bases at J, leaving 10 bases unmatched. The CDR3 protein is CASGWVAGSSTDTQYF. CDR3 nucleotides: TGTGCCAGCGGGTGGGTAGCGGGGAGCAGCACAGATACGCAGTATTTT.

This rearrangement joins TRBV25-1 to TRBJ2-3, with 8 bases matching TRBD2. The length of the CDR3 is 15 residues. V shed 7 bases, J shed 2 bases, and the junction held 8 bases outside the gene matches. Per germline, CDR1 MGHDK and CDR2 SYGVNS. This CDR3 reads CASTNTGGFTDTQYF. Written as DNA, the CDR3 is TGTGCCAGCACCAATACGGGGGGGTTCACAGATACGCAGTATTTT.